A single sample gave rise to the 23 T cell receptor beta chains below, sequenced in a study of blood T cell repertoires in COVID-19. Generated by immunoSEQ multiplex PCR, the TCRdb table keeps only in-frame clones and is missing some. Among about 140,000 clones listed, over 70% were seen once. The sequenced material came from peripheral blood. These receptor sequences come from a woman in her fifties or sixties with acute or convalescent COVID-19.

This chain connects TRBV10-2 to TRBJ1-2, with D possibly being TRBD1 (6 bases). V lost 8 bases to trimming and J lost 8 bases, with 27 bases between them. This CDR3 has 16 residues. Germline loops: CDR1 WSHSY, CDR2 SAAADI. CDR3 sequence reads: CASGGAYGGVDSGYTF. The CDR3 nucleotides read TGCGCCAGCGGGGGGGCGTACGGAGGGGTGGACAGCGGCTACACCTTC.

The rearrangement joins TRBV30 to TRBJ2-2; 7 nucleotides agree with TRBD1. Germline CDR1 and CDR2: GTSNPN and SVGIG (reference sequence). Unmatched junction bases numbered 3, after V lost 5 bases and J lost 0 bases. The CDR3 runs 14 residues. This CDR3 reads CAWAGQANTGELFF. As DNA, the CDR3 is TGTGCCTGGGCAGGACAGGCGAACACCGGGGAGCTGTTTTTT.

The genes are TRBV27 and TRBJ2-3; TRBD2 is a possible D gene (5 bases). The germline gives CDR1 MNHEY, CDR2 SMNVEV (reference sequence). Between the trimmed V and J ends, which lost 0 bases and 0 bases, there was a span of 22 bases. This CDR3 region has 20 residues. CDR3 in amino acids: CASSLSRFPLVGASTDTQYF. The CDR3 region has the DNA TGTGCCAGCAGTTTATCCCGTTTTCCTTTAGTGGGAGCGAGCACAGATACGCAGTATTTT.

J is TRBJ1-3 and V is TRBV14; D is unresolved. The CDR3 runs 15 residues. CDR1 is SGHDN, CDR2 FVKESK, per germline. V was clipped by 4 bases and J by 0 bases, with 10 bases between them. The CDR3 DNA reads TGTGCCAGCAGCCGACAACACAGCTCTGGAAACACCATATATTTT. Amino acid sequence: CASSRQHSSGNTIYF.

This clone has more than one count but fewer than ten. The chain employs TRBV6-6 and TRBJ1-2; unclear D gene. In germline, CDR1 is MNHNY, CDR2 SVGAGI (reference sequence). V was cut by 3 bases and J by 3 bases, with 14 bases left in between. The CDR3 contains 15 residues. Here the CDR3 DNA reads TGTGCCAGCAGTTATGGGCAGCTACTCCACTATGGCTACACCTTC. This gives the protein CASSYGQLLHYGYTF.

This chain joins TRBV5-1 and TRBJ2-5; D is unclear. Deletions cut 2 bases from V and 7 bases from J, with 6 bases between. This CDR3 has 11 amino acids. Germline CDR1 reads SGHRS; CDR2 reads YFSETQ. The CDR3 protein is CASSLLGTQYF. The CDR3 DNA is TGCGCCAGCAGCTTACTCGGGACCCAGTACTTC. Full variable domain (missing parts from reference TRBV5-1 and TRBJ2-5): KAGVTQTPRYLIKTRGQQVTLSCSPISGHRSVSWYQQTPGQGLQFLFEYFSETQRNKGNFPGRFSGRQFSNSRSEMNVSTLELGDSALYLCASSLLGTQYFGPGTRLLVL.

The CDR3 loop is CSVVALGETQYF. DNA of the CDR3: TGCAGCGTTGTAGCCCTCGGAGAGACCCAGTACTTC. The chain is built from TRBV29-1 and TRBJ2-5; D gene unclear. V lost 4 bases and J 4 bases, leaving 10 bases between the germline ends. Germline CDR1 SQVTM, CDR2 ANQGSEA. The length of the CDR3 is 12 residues.

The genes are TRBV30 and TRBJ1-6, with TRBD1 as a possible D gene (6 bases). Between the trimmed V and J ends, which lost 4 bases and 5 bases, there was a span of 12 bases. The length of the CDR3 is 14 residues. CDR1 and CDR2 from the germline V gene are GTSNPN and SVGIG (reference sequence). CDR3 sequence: CAWIANRDNSPLHF. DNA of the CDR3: TGTGCCTGGATCGCGAACAGGGATAATTCACCCCTCCACTTT.

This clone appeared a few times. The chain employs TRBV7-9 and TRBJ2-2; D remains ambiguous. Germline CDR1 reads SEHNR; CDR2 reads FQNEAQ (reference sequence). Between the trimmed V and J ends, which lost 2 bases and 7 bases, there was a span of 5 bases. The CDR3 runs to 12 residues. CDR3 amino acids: CASSLTIGELFF. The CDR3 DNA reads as TGTGCCAGCAGCTTAACAATCGGGGAGCTGTTTTTT.

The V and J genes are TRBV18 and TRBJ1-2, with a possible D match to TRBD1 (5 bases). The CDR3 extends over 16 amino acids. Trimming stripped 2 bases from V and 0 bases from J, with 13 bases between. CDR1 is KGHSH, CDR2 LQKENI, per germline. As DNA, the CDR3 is TGTGCCAGCTCACCAAATCAGGGACTAGCTAACTATGGCTACACCTTC. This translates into CASSPNQGLANYGYTF. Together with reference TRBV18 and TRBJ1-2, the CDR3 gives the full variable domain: NAGVMQNPRHLVRRRGQEARLRCSPMKGHSHVYWYRQLPEEGLKFMVYLQKENIIDESGMPKERFSAEFPKEGPSILRIQQVVRGDSAAYFCASSPNQGLANYGYTFGSGTRLTVV.

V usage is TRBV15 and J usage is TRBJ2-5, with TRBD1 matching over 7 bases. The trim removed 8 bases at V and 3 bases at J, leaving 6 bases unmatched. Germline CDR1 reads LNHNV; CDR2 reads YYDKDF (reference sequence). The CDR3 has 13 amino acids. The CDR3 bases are TGTGCCACCTCCTGGGACAGTGAAGAGACCCAGTACTTC. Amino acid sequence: CATSWDSEETQYF.

The CDR3 is CAFGGTHAYEQYF. The CDR3 DNA reads as TGTGCCTTCGGGGGGACTCACGCCTACGAGCAGTACTTC. V gene TRBV30 combines with J gene TRBJ2-7; 7 positions agree with TRBD2. V dropped 7 bases and J dropped 2; count of bases not matched to a gene: 8. CDR3 length equals 13 residues. Looked up from germline, CDR1 is GTSNPN and CDR2 is SVGIG (reference sequence).

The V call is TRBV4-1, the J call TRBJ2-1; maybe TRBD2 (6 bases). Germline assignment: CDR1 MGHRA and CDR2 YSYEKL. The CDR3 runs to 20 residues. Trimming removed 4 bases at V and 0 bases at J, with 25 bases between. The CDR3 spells CASSPRLETLSDSSYNEQFF. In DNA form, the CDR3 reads TGCGCCAGCAGCCCCCGACTAGAGACTTTGTCGGATAGCTCCTACAATGAGCAGTTCTTC.

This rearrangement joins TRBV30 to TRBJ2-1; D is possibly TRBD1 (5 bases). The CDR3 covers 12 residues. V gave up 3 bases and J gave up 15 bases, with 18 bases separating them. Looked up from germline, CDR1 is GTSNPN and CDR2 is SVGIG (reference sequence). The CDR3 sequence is CAWRVAGSSGFF. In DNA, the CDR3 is TGTGCCTGGAGGGTAGCAGGGTCCTCTGGGTTCTTC. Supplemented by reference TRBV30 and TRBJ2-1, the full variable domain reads SQTIHQWPATLVQPVGSPLSLECTVEGTSNPNLYWYRQAAGRGLQLLFYSVGIGQISSEVPQNLSASRPQDRQFILSSKKLLLSDSGFYLCAWRVAGSSGFFGPGTRLTVL.

For the CDR3, the DNA is TGTGCCAGCAGCTTGTATGCCTACGAGCAGTACTTC. Translation gives CASSLYAYEQYF. This chain joins TRBV5-6 and TRBJ2-7; D remains ambiguous. Per germline, CDR1 SGHDT and CDR2 YYEEEE. The CDR3 spans 12 residues. The V end lost 1 base, the J end lost 2 bases, and 4 bases lay between the germline ends. The whole variable domain, remainder taken from reference TRBV5-6 and TRBJ2-7, is DAGVTQSPTHLIKTRGQQVTLRCSPKSGHDTVSWYQQALGQGPQFIFQYYEEEERQRGNFPDRFSGHQFPNYSSELNVNALLLGDSALYLCASSLYAYEQYFGPGTRLTVT.

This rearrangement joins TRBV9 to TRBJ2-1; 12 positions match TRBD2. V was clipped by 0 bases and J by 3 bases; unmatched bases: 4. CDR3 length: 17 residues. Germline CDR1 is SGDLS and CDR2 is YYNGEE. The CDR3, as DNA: TGTGCCAGCAGCGTAGCCCTAGCGGGAGGGCGCTACAATGAGCAGTTCTTC. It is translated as CASSVALAGGRYNEQFF.

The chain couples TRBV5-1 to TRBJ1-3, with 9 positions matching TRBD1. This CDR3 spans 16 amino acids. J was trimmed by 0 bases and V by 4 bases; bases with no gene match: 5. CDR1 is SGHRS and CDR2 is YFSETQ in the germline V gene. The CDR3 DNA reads TGCGCCAGCAGCGCCTTGGACAGGGGCTCTGGAAACACCATATATTTT. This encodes CASSALDRGSGNTIYF.

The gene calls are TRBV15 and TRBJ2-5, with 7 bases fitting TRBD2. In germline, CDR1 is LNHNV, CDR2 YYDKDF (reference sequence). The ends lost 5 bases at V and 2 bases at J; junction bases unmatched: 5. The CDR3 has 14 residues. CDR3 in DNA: TGTGCCACCAGCTCGGGGGGTCTGCAAGAGACCCAGTACTTC. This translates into CATSSGGLQETQYF.

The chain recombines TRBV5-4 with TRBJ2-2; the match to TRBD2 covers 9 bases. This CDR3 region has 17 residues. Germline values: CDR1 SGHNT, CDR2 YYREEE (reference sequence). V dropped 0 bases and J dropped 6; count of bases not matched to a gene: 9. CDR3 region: CASSLVGSGSIAGELFF. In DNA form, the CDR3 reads TGTGCCAGCAGCTTGGTCGGTAGCGGGAGCATCGCCGGGGAGCTGTTTTTT.

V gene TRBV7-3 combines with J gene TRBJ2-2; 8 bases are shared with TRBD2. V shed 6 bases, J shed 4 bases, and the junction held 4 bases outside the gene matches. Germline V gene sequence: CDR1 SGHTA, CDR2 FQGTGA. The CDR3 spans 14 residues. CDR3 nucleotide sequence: TGTGCCAGCAGGTCCCTAGCGGGCACCGGGGAGCTGTTTTTT. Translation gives CASRSLAGTGELFF.

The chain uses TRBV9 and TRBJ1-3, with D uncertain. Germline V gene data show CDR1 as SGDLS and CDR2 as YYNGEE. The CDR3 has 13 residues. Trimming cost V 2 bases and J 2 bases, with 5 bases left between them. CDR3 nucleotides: TGTGCCAGCAGCGTCTCTCCTGGAAACACCATATATTTT. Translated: CASSVSPGNTIYF.

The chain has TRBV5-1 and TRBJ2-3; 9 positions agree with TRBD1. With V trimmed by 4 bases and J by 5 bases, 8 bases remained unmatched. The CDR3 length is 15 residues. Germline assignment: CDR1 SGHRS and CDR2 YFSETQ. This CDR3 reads CASSLRTGVEDTQYF. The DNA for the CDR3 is TGCGCCAGCAGCCTGCGGACAGGGGTTGAAGATACGCAGTATTTT.

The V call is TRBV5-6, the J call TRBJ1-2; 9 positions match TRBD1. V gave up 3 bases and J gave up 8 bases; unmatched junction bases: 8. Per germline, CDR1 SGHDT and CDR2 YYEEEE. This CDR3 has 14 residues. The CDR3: CASSSYRTGEGYTF. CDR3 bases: TGTGCCAGCAGCTCGTACAGGACAGGGGAAGGCTACACCTTC.